These T cell receptor beta chains were read from a single sample in a study of CD8 T cells in ankylosing spondylitis. TCRdb independently ran MiXCR on the 5' RACE reads; one entry per CDR3 protein. Among 150,000 to 200,000 distinct CDR3 sequences, over 15% were seen once, and the ten largest hold approximately 4%. Specimen: blood, either unsorted or a sorted T cell fraction (not recorded which). The receptor set was obtained from a male donor aged 5-30 years with ankylosing spondylitis or in good health (not recorded which). The CDR3 runs from the conserved cysteine through the conserved F or W. D genes are given only for firm matches. Clone size is shown for a subset of rows, as once, few, many or a class of expanded clone.

TRBV7-2,-,TRBJ1-5,many,TGTGCCAGCAGCTTAAGTCCAGATAGCAATCAGCCCCAGCATTTT,CASSLSPDSNQPQHF
TRBV12-3/TRBV12-4,TRBD2,TRBJ2-1,many,TGTGCCAGCAGCCCCGGGACTAGCGGGAGATTCGGTAACAATGAGCAGTTCTTC,CASSPGTSGRFGNNEQFF
TRBV20-1,-,TRBJ2-6,many,TGCAGTGCGTTGCCGGGGCCCCCCGGGGCCAACGTCCTGACTTTC,CSALPGPPGANVLTF
TRBV11-2,-,TRBJ2-5,many,TGTGCCAGCAGCTTAGGGGCGAGAGGACGCCGGGAGACCCAGTACTTC,CASSLGARGRRETQYF
TRBV10-2,TRBD2,TRBJ2-3,many,TGCGCCAGCAGTGACCCGGGGGGGGCAGATACGCAGTATTTT,CASSDPGGADTQYF
TRBV6-4,-,TRBJ2-5,-,TGTGCCAGAAGTACCGGGGGCCAAGAGACCCAGTACTTC,CARSTGGQETQYF
TRBV5-1,TRBD2,TRBJ2-3,many,TGCGCCAGCAGCCTCGGGACTAGCGGGGGCACAGATACGCAGTATTTT,CASSLGTSGGTDTQYF
TRBV7-6,TRBD1,TRBJ2-1,many,TGTGCCAGCAGCTTAGGGTTGGACAGGGGCCATGAGCAGTTCTTC,CASSLGLDRGHEQFF
TRBV30,-,TRBJ2-7,many,TGTGCCGGAGACGGCGAATCTACCTACGAGCAGTACTTC,CAGDGESTYEQYF
TRBV20-1,-,TRBJ1-5,few,TGCAGTGCTCATGGGACCAGGGATGGTCAGCCCCAGCATTTT,CSAHGTRDGQPQHF
TRBV12-3/TRBV12-4,TRBD1,TRBJ1-1,many,TGTGCCAGCAGTTCCGGGACAGGGGGCCTAGCTTTCTTT,CASSSGTGGLAFF
TRBV4-1,-,TRBJ1-2,-,TGCGCCAGCAGCCAGGCGGGGGCAAACTATGGCTACACCTTC,CASSQAGANYGYTF
TRBV7-8,TRBD2,TRBJ2-1,-,TGTGCCAGCAGCCCACCGGGACTAGCGGGGGCCTACAATGAGCAGTTCTTC,CASSPPGLAGAYNEQFF
TRBV29-1,-,TRBJ1-1,many,TGCAGCGCATGCGGACTAATGAACACTGAAGCTTTCTTT,CSACGLMNTEAFF
TRBV4-1,-,TRBJ2-3,many,TGCGCCAGCAGCCCAGTAGCGGACTGGAGGGAGGATACGCAGTATTTT,CASSPVADWREDTQYF
TRBV12-5,TRBD2,TRBJ2-1,many,TGTGCTAGTGGTTTGGGAGCGGGAGGTCTGTACAATGAGCAGTTCTTC,CASGLGAGGLYNEQFF
TRBV4-3,TRBD2,TRBJ2-3,-,TGCGCCAGCAGCCACATGACTAGCGGGAGCGGGGCAGATACGCAGTATTTT,CASSHMTSGSGADTQYF
TRBV12-3/TRBV12-4,TRBD2,TRBJ2-5,many,TGTGCCAGCAGTTTCGAGGGAGGGCCTCGGGAGACCCAGTACTTC,CASSFEGGPRETQYF
TRBV11-3,TRBD2,TRBJ2-1,few,TGTGCCAGCAGCCCGGGGTTAGGGACTAGCGGGACAAATGAGCAGTTCTTC,CASSPGLGTSGTNEQFF
TRBV3-1,-,TRBJ2-7,many,TGTGCCAGCAGCGAAACTCTAGTTTTCCGGGACGCCTACGAGCAGTACTTC,CASSETLVFRDAYEQYF
TRBV23-1,-,TRBJ2-2,-,-,CASSLRTSGKYGGELFFF
TRBV7-9,-,TRBJ1-1,many,TGTGCCAGCAGTTTGGACGGGCTGAACACTGAAGCTTTCTTT,CASSLDGLNTEAFF
TRBV16,-,TRBJ1-5,many,TGTGCCAGCAGCCAGGGGAGCTTCAATCAGCCCCAGCATTTT,CASSQGSFNQPQHF
TRBV6-2/TRBV6-3,-,TRBJ1-1,many,TGTGCCAGCAGGATGGACAGTCTGGCCACTGAAGCTTTCTTT,CASRMDSLATEAFF
TRBV12-3/TRBV12-4,-,TRBJ2-7,-,TGTGCCAGCCAAGGCGGGATCCCCTACGAGCAGTACTTC,CASQGGIPYEQYF
TRBV4-3,TRBD2,TRBJ2-1,-,TGCGCCAGCAGCCAAGAGCTGGATTGGGCGGGAGGGTCCTACAATGAGCAGTTCTTC,CASSQELDWAGGSYNEQFF
TRBV19,TRBD1,TRBJ1-2,many,TGTGCCAGTAGTACCACCACACAGGGGAAAAATGGCTACACCTTC,CASSTTTQGKNGYTF
TRBV5-1,-,TRBJ2-7,-,TGCGCCAGCAGCTTGGAGGGGTCGAGCTCCTACGAGCAGTACTTC,CASSLEGSSSYEQYF
TRBV2,TRBD1,TRBJ1-3,-,TGTGCCAGCAGGGACAGGGCCAACTCTGGAAACACCATATATTTT,CASRDRANSGNTIYF
TRBV12-3/TRBV12-4,-,TRBJ1-1,few,TGTGCCAGCAGTCCGAGACAGTCCCTAAGTCCTGAAGCTTTCTTT,CASSPRQSLSPEAFF
TRBV11-2,TRBD1,TRBJ2-1,-,TGTGCCAGCAGCTGGAAGACAGGGGGCCGGAATGAGCAGTTCTTC,CASSWKTGGRNEQFF
TRBV20-1,-,TRBJ2-7,many,TGCAGTGCTAGAGATACGGGGACGGGCTACGAGCAGTACTTC,CSARDTGTGYEQYF
TRBV7-8,-,TRBJ2-7,many,TGTGCCAGCAGTCCCCTCAGGTCTCCCTACTACGAGCAGTACTTC,CASSPLRSPYYEQYF
TRBV15,-,TRBJ2-1,many,TGTGCCACCAGCAACCTGGGCTCCTACAATGAGCAGTTCTTC,CATSNLGSYNEQFF
TRBV4-2,-,TRBJ2-7,many,TGTGCCAGCAGCCTTGACGCCCGTAGTGGCGAGCAGTACTTC,CASSLDARSGEQYF
TRBV5-1,-,TRBJ1-1,many,TGCGCCAGCAGCTTGATCGGGTCCGAGGTTGGGGCTTTCTTT,CASSLIGSEVGAFF
TRBV20-1,-,TRBJ2-6,many,TGCAGTGCTCCCGATTTGGGATCTGGGGCCAACGTCCTGACTTTC,CSAPDLGSGANVLTF